The present entry profiles one T cell receptor beta chain with its context. What it recognizes is unknown. These data are taken from a study of T-cell reconstitution after alpha-beta-depleted transplantation in children. The study's findings and limits: Fresh T-cell production supplied most of the T-cell counts and diversity seen one year after transplant. There were reportedly several hundred expanded graft clones from which alpha-beta T cells came about two months after transplant.

The CDR3 covers 15 residues. CDR1 and CDR2 (germline): LNHNV, YYDKDF (reference sequence). J gave up 5 bases and V 4 bases, and 10 bases lay outside the gene matches. Unique molecular identifiers were built into the TCRbeta library. TCRdb re-called the PCR reads through MiXCR, storing one row per CDR3 protein. The repertoire holds 100,000 to 150,000 distinct CDR3 sequences, with under 30% as singletons. This clonotype was sampled from a male patient aged 2-10 years who had a stem cell transplant for chronic granulomatous disease, so the T cells may come from the graft donor. The chain combines TRBV15 with TRBJ1-1; 7 positions agree with TRBD1. Here the sequenced sample was PBMCs, mostly from graft donor cells, taken 180 days after TCRalphabeta/CD19-depleted stem cell transplant. The CDR3 DNA reads as TGTGCCACCAGCAACCAACAGGGGTCCTTAACTGAAGCTTTCTTT. Translated: CATSNQQGSLTEAFF. Looking up the rest from reference TRBV15 and TRBJ1-1 gives the full variable domain: DAMVIQNPRYQVTQFGKPVTLSCSQTLNHNVMYWYQQKSSQAPKLLFHYYDKDFNNEADTPDNFQSRRPNTSFCFLDIRSPGLGDTAMYLCATSNQQGSLTEAFFGQGTRLTVV.